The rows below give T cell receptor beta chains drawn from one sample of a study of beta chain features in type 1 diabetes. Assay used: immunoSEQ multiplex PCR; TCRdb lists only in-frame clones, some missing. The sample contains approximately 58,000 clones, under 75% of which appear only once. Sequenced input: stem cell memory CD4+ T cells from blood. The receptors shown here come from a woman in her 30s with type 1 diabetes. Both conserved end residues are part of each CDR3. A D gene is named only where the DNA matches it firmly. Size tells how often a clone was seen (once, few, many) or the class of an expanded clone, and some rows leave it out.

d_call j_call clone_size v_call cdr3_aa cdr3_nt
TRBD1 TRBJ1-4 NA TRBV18 CASSSRRPTGEGEKLFF TGTGCCAGCTCGTCACGCCGACCGACAGGGGAAGGTGAAAAACTGTTTTTT
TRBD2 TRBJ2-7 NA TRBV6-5 CASTPGGRLYEQYF TGTGCCAGCACCCCGGGGGGACGCCTTTACGAGCAGTACTTC
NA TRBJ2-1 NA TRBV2 CASSAELENEQFF TGTGCCAGCAGTGCTGAACTCGAAAATGAGCAGTTCTTC
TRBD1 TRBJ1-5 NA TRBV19 CASSIQGTGNNQPQHF TGTGCCAGTAGTATCCAGGGGACAGGGAACAATCAGCCCCAGCATTTT
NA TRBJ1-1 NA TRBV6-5 CASSYSFRVDTEAFF TGTGCCAGCAGTTACTCATTCAGGGTTGACACTGAAGCTTTCTTT
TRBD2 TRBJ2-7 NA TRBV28 CASRRVSGGGDYF TGTGCCAGCAGGCGGGTCTCTGGCGGGGGAGACTACTTC
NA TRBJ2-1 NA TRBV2 CASSDFQQGNEQFF TGTGCCAGCAGCGACTTCCAACAGGGCAATGAGCAGTTCTTC
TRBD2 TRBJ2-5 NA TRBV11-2 CASSLPSGRAGETQYF TGTGCCAGCAGCTTACCTAGCGGGAGGGCCGGGGAGACCCAGTACTTC
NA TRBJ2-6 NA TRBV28 CASSFGPRGTGANVLTF TGTGCCAGCAGTTTTGGCCCTAGGGGAACTGGGGCCAACGTCCTGACTTTC
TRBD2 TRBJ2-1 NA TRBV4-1 CASSQGDVAGSYNEQFF TGCGCCAGCAGCCAAGGAGACGTAGCGGGATCCTACAATGAGCAGTTCTTC
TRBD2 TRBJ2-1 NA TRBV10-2 CASRTSGSSYNEQFF TGCGCCAGCAGGACTAGCGGGAGTTCCTACAATGAGCAGTTCTTC
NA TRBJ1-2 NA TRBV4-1 CASSQARTVPYGYTF TGCGCCAGCAGCCAAGCCCGGACAGTCCCTTATGGCTACACCTTC
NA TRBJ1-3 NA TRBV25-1 CASTPVAGNTIYF TGTGCCAGCACCCCGGTTGCTGGAAACACCATATATTTT
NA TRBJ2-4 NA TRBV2 CASSDVVAGLIQYF TGTGCCAGCAGTGACGTAGTGGCGGGCCTAATTCAGTACTTC
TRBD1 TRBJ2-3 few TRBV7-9 CASSRQTGQGTDTQYF TGTGCCAGCAGCCGTCAAACGGGACAGGGGACCGATACGCAGTATTTT
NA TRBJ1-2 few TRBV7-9 CASRSQGYGYTF TGTGCCAGCAGGTCCCAGGGGTATGGCTACACCTTC
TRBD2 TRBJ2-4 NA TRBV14 CASSLTSGKNIQYF TGTGCCAGCAGCCTTACTAGCGGCAAAAACATTCAGTACTTC
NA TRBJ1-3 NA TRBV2 CASSSSGGNTIYF NA
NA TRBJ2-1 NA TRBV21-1 CASGTGTAIMNEQFF TGTGCCAGCGGGACAGGGACAGCCATTATGAATGAGCAGTTCTTC
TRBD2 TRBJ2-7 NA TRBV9 CASSVEPSGTYEQYF TGTGCCAGCAGCGTAGAACCTAGCGGCACCTACGAGCAGTACTTC
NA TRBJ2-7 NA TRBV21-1 CASSPSGSYEQYF TGTGCCAGCAGTCCTAGTGGATCCTACGAGCAGTACTTC
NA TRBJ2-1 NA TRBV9 CASSVGGLSYNEQFF TGTGCCAGCAGCGTAGGCGGACTCTCCTACAATGAGCAGTTCTTC
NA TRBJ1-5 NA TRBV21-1 CASSLIRTGGQPQHF TGTGCCAGCAGCCTAATTAGGACAGGGGGTCAGCCCCAGCATTTT
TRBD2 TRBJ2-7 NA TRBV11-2 CASSPAGTSGSSHEQYF TGTGCCAGCAGCCCCGCCGGGACTAGCGGGAGTTCCCACGAGCAGTACTTC
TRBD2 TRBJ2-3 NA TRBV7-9 CASSFYSGGQADTQYF TGTGCCAGCAGCTTCTACTCGGGAGGGCAGGCAGATACGCAGTATTTT
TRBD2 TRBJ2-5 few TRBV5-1 CASSPGLEETQYF TGCGCCAGCAGCCCGGGACTAGAAGAGACCCAGTACTTC
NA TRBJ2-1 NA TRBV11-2 CASSLYTGNSEQFF TGTGCCAGCAGCCTCTACACAGGGAATAGCGAGCAGTTCTTC
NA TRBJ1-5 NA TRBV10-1 CASSESRQFNQPQHF TGCGCCAGCAGTGAGTCGAGACAGTTTAATCAGCCCCAGCATTTT
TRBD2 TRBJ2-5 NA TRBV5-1 CASSLSTPAPTSGSLETQYF TGCGCCAGCAGCTTGTCCACCCCGGCTCCGACTAGCGGGAGTCTTGAGACCCAGTACTTC
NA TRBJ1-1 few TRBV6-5 CASSYSGGYTEAFF TGTGCCAGCAGTTACTCAGGCGGTTACACTGAAGCTTTCTTT
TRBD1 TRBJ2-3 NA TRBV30 CAWSVRDRVADTQYF TGTGCCTGGAGTGTACGGGACAGGGTCGCAGATACGCAGTATTTT
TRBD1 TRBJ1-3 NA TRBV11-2 CASRQGKTGNTIYF TGTGCCAGCAGACAGGGGAAAACTGGAAACACCATATATTTT
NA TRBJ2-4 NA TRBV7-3 CASSSRQGSQNIQYF TGTGCCAGCAGCTCCCGCCAGGGGAGTCAGAACATTCAGTACTTC
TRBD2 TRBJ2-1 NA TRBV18 CASSPPGLAYNEQFF TGTGCCAGCTCACCGCCGGGACTAGCCTACAATGAGCAGTTCTTC
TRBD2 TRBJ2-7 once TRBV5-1 CASSLGVAGGYEQYF TGCGCCAGCAGCTTGGGGGTAGCGGGAGGCTACGAGCAGTACTTC
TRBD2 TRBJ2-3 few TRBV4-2 CASSQAAGGGDTQYF TGTGCCAGCAGCCAAGCTGCGGGAGGTGGAGATACGCAGTATTTT
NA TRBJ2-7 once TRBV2 CAIHEAGRSYEQYF TGTGCCATCCATGAAGCGGGCCGCTCCTACGAGCAGTACTTC
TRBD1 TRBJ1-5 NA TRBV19 CASSRDRFNQPQHF TGTGCCAGTAGTAGGGACAGGTTCAATCAGCCCCAGCATTTT
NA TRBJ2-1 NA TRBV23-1 CASSRPPRAWYNEQFF TGCGCCAGCAGTCGCCCCCCCAGGGCGTGGTACAATGAGCAGTTCTTC
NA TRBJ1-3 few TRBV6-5 CASRAPSGNTIYF TGTGCCAGCAGGGCCCCTTCTGGAAACACCATATATTTT
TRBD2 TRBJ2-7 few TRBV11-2 CASSARLAVLSYEQYF TGTGCCAGCAGCGCTAGACTAGCGGTACTCTCCTACGAGCAGTACTTC
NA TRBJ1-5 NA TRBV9 CASSIDSNQPQHF TGTGCCAGCAGCATAGACAGTAATCAGCCCCAGCATTTT
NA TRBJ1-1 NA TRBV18 CASSGLVSQNTEAFF TGTGCCAGCTCAGGTCTGGTTAGCCAGAACACTGAAGCTTTCTTT
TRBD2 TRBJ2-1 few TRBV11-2 CASSLLAGPYNEQFF TGTGCCAGCAGCTTACTAGCGGGACCTTACAATGAGCAGTTCTTC
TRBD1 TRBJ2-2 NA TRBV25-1 CASSDPPGQGFTGELFF TGTGCCAGCAGTGATCCCCCGGGACAGGGTTTTACCGGGGAGCTGTTTTTT
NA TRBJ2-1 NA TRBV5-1 CASSWQREIPNEQFF TGCGCCAGCAGCTGGCAACGGGAGATACCCAATGAGCAGTTCTTC
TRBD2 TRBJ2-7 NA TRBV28 CASSGGGGTPYEQYF TGTGCCAGCAGCGGGGGCGGGGGGACCCCTTACGAGCAGTACTTC
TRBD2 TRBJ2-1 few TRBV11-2 CASSLGGSSNNEQFF TGTGCCAGCAGCTTAGGCGGGAGTAGCAACAATGAGCAGTTCTTC
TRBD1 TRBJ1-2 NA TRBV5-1 CASSVGQLYGYTF TGCGCCAGCAGCGTGGGACAGCTCTATGGCTACACCTTC
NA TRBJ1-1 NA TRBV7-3 CASSPQQDTEAFF TGTGCCAGCAGCCCACAACAAGACACTGAAGCTTTCTTT
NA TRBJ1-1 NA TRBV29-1 CSVEGAGDTEAFF TGCAGCGTTGAAGGGGCAGGGGACACTGAAGCTTTCTTT
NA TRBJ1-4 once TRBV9 CASSGRATNEKLFF TGTGCCAGCAGCGGGAGGGCAACTAATGAAAAACTGTTTTTT
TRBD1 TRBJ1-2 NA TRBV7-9 CASSPWDRDINGYTF TGTGCCAGCAGCCCCTGGGACAGGGACATAAATGGCTACACCTTC
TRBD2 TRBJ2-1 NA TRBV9 CASSTFSGAAYNEQFF TGTGCCAGCAGCACCTTCAGCGGGGCTGCCTACAATGAGCAGTTCTTC
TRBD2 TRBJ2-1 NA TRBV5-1 CASSLVLAGAADEQFF TGCGCCAGCAGCTTGGTACTAGCGGGAGCAGCGGATGAGCAGTTCTTC